The entry below gives a single T cell receptor (beta chain) sequence along with its context. This sample is part of a study of blood T cell repertoires in COVID-19. Sequencing used immunoSEQ multiplex PCR; TCRdb keeps in-frame clones, though not all of them. Among around 300,000 clones listed, approximately 88% were seen once. The germline V and J ends were trimmed by 5 bases and 2 bases, with 9 bases remaining between them. Per the germline V gene, CDR1 is SNHLY and CDR2 is FYNNEI. The length of the CDR3 is 13 residues. Allocation to cohorts depended on clinical history reported by the participants. The chain combines TRBV2 with TRBJ1-2; D might be TRBD1 (6 bases). The TCR originated in a woman aged 35 to 49 who had recovered from COVID-19. Sequencing input: PBMCs or T cells enriched from blood (not recorded which). In DNA form, the CDR3 reads TGTGCCAGCAGTTTCACAGGGAACTATGGCTACACCTTC. Translated, it gives CASSFTGNYGYTF.